Following are 15 T cell receptor beta chains from one sample sequenced in a study of blood T cell repertoires in COVID-19. The protocol was immunoSEQ multiplex PCR, while the TCRdb copy is restricted to in-frame clones and leaves out a portion. The sample records about 190,000 clones, around 79% being singletons. Sequenced input: peripheral blood. All receptors derive from a woman aged 45-60 years with acute or convalescent COVID-19.

J is TRBJ2-3 and V is TRBV6-2 or TRBV6-3, with 13 bases fitting TRBD2. Germline V gene sequence: CDR1 MNHEY, CDR2 SVGEGT. Losses at the gene ends were 1 base for V and 2 bases for J; bases not matched to a gene: 6. This CDR3 spans 18 amino acids. CDR3 bases: TGTGCCAGCAGTTACTGGGAGGGACTAGCGGGATTCACAGATACGCAGTATTTT. Translating it yields CASSYWEGLAGFTDTQYF.

In its sample, this clone was seen a few times. The CDR3 reads CASSYRDRGTNTEAFF. For the CDR3, the DNA is TGTGCCAGCAGCTACCGGGACAGGGGGACGAACACTGAAGCTTTCTTT. The chain uses TRBV7-9 and TRBJ1-1, with TRBD1 identical over 11 bases. CDR1 is SEHNR and CDR2 is FQNEAQ in the germline V gene (reference sequence). This CDR3 has 16 residues. The V gene end was trimmed by 4 bases and the J gene end by 1 base; junction bases not matched to a gene: 5.

This clone was found many times. The chain joins TRBV7-9 to TRBJ2-7, with D maybe TRBD1 (6 bases). The CDR3 sequence is 15 residues long. Germline CDR1 SEHNR, CDR2 FQNEAQ (reference sequence). The V end was cut by 6 bases, the J end by 3 bases, with 18 bases between. In nucleotides, the CDR3 is TGTGCCAGCAGTTCTATTGACAGGTTTGGCTACGAGCAGTACTTC. Translated, it gives CASSSIDRFGYEQYF. The entire variable domain, with the rest obtained from reference TRBV7-9 and TRBJ2-7, is as follows: DTGVSQNPRHKITKRGQNVTFRCDPISEHNRLYWYRQTLGQGPEFLTYFQNEAQLEKSRLLSDRFSAERPKGSFSTLEIQRTEQGDSAMYLCASSSIDRFGYEQYFGPGTRLTVT.

V usage is TRBV5-1 and J usage is TRBJ2-3; maybe TRBD1 (6 bases). The ends were cut back, 0 bases at V and 2 bases at J, with 10 bases in the middle. CDR3 length: 15 amino acids. Germline V gene sequence: CDR1 SGHRS, CDR2 YFSETQ. This chain's CDR3 is CASSLEGQPTDTQYF. The DNA for the CDR3 is TGCGCCAGCAGCTTGGAAGGACAGCCCACAGATACGCAGTATTTT. Together with reference TRBV5-1 and TRBJ2-3, the CDR3 gives the full variable domain: KAGVTQTPRYLIKTRGQQVTLSCSPISGHRSVSWYQQTPGQGLQFLFEYFSETQRNKGNFPGRFSGRQFSNSRSEMNVSTLELGDSALYLCASSLEGQPTDTQYFGPGTRLTVL.

V usage is TRBV6-5 and J usage is TRBJ1-2; the D is unclear. The CDR3 runs to 12 residues. The ends were cut back, 6 bases at V and 1 base at J, with 6 bases in the middle. Germline V gives CDR1 MNHEY, CDR2 SVGAGI. The CDR3 nucleotides read TGTGCCAGCAGGCGGGGTAACTATGGCTACACCTTC. Protein: CASRRGNYGYTF.

This clone was recorded only once. The chain combines TRBV21-1 with TRBJ2-2; TRBD2 was called by the table and not checked on the DNA. TRBV21-1 is a pseudogene locus. The CDR3 runs 14 residues. The DNA for the CDR3 is TGTGCCAGCAGAATAAGTCACGGCACCGGGGAGCTGTTTTTT. This gives the protein CASRISHGTGELFF.

The chain employs TRBV27 and TRBJ1-3; 8 bases match TRBD1. V shed 3 bases, J shed 0 bases, and the junction held 10 bases outside the gene matches. This CDR3 is built from 18 residues. CDR1 is MNHEY, CDR2 SMNVEV, per germline (reference sequence). CDR3 region: CASSFPPGQGISGNTIYF. The CDR3 coding sequence is TGTGCCAGCAGTTTTCCTCCCGGACAGGGCATCTCTGGAAACACCATATATTTT.

V usage is TRBV5-1 and J usage is TRBJ1-3; perhaps TRBD1 as D (6 bases). The CDR3 length is 14 residues. Looked up from germline, CDR1 is SGHRS and CDR2 is YFSETQ. Trimming took off 5 bases at V and 3 bases at J, with 12 bases between the two ends. Here the CDR3 reads CASSSGASGNTIYF. CDR3 DNA sequence: TGCGCCAGCAGTTCAGGGGCGAGTGGAAACACCATATATTTT.

The rearrangement joins TRBV6-2 or TRBV6-3 to TRBJ1-2; D not resolved. Germline V gives CDR1 MNHEY, CDR2 SVGEGT. V was clipped by 0 bases and J by 8 bases, with 16 bases between them. This CDR3 spans 15 amino acids. The CDR3 nucleotides read TGTGCCAGCAGTTACTCCTATCCGGGAGCCTCGGGCTACACCTTC. Encoded protein: CASSYSYPGASGYTF.

This clone was seen only once. The same CDR3 also results from other DNA sequences found in this sample. The chain is built from TRBV6-2 or TRBV6-3 and TRBJ1-2, with 8 bases aligning to TRBD1. CDR3 length: 14 residues. CDR1 and CDR2 from the germline V gene are MNHEY and SVGEGT. The V gene end was trimmed by 2 bases and the J gene end by 4 bases; junction bases not matched to a gene: 3. The CDR3 DNA reads TGTGCCAGCAGTTACCCGACAGGGGCCTATGGCTACACCTTC. Translation: CASSYPTGAYGYTF.

This sequence joins TRBV6-4 and TRBJ2-2; 7 bases agree with TRBD2. The junction had 5 bases not matched to a gene; V was cut back by 4 bases and J by 6 bases. Germline V gene data show CDR1 as MRHNA and CDR2 as SNTAGT. This CDR3 region has 14 residues. The CDR3 DNA reads as TGTGCCAGCAGTGGCGGACGGGGGGCCGGGGAGCTGTTTTTT. Amino acids: CASSGGRGAGELFF.

This sequence joins TRBV9 and TRBJ2-3, with 12 bases identical to TRBD2. Germline V gene sequence: CDR1 SGDLS, CDR2 YYNGEE. CDR3 length equals 15 residues. J gave up 0 bases and V 7 bases, and 3 bases lay outside the gene matches. The CDR3 bases are TGTGCCAGCTCCGGGACTAGCGGGAGCACAGATACGCAGTATTTT. Translated, it gives CASSGTSGSTDTQYF.

The chain links TRBV2 to TRBJ1-6; no definite D call. Per germline, CDR1 SNHLY and CDR2 FYNNEI. Trimming removed 8 bases at V and 7 bases at J, with 15 bases between. CDR3 length equals 14 residues. The DNA of the CDR3 is TGTGCCAGCGCCAGAGAGGTTGTAAATTCACCCCTCCACTTT. Its translation: CASAREVVNSPLHF.

In DNA, the CDR3 is TGTGCCAGCAGCCCCCCCACAGGGTTGGGTGCAGATACGCAGTATTTT. Encoded protein: CASSPPTGLGADTQYF. This chain connects TRBV14 to TRBJ2-3, with a tentative D call TRBD1 (6 bases). The V end was cut by 4 bases, the J end by 4 bases, with 18 bases between. Germline CDR1 reads SGHDN; CDR2 reads FVKESK. This CDR3 spans 16 amino acids.

The chain joins TRBV5-1 to TRBJ2-2, with 11 bases matching TRBD1. Per the germline V gene, CDR1 is SGHRS and CDR2 is YFSETQ. The V and J ends lost 3 bases and 4 bases, in that order; junction bases with no gene match: 2. This CDR3 has 15 amino acids. The CDR3 loop is CASSWTGGSTGELFF. CDR3 nucleotides: TGCGCCAGCAGCTGGACAGGGGGCAGCACCGGGGAGCTGTTTTTT.